This T cell receptor gamma chain was obtained from a study of γδ T cells in repeated Plasmodium falciparum infection. In the study overall: Donors were malaria-exposed Malian children or age- and gender-matched Australian children. Malian samples came from no-transmission periods or across acute febrile malaria episodes.

As regards this clone: This DNA's translation and the protein TCRdb lists, from a much larger clone, do not match at residue 14, likely due to a read error; the protein shown is translated from the DNA.

Each sorted gammadelta sample had TRG and TRD chains sequenced. With CATT, TCRdb re-called clones from the multiplex PCR reads. Of approximately 30,000 gamma-chain clones listed, 1.4% to 1.5% are singletons. The sample was gamma-delta T cells from blood. The origin of this receptor is a pool of human donors (malaria-infected and uninfected, not separated).

The CDR3 nucleotides are TGTGCCTTGTGGGAGGTCTTGGAGGAGTTGGGCAAAAAAACCAAGGTATTT. This gives the protein CALWEVLEELGKKTKVF. This chain links TRGV9 with TRGJP. The J gene, absent from TCRdb, was called here by matching the DNA to germline. The CDR3 contains 17 residues. Germline lookup yields CDR1 GITISATS and CDR2 ISYDGTV (reference sequence).